The rows below give T cell receptor beta chains drawn from one sample of a study of cytomegalovirus exposure and HLA in healthy donors. Assay: immunoSEQ multiplex PCR; the TCRdb copy retains only in-frame clones and omits some. This sample has about 150,000 clones; approximately 80% occur once, and the top ten carry approximately 1.5%. Sequenced input: PBMCs. These receptors originate from a woman aged 18-29 years in good health and CMV-seronegative. Each CDR3 is given with its conserved first and last residue. D genes are given only for firm matches.

V gene	J gene	D gene	CDR3 protein
TRBV7-8	TRBJ1-2	-	CASLDGQGNGYTF
TRBV5-1	TRBJ1-2	-	CASSLLGRGDGYTF
TRBV21-1	TRBJ1-3	-	CASIRDTYSSGNTIYF
TRBV21-1	TRBJ2-1	-	CASSKALTGTADRKQFF
TRBV2	TRBJ1-2	-	CASSVDQGNYGYTF
TRBV30	TRBJ2-2	-	CAWEDSRGELFF
TRBV30	TRBJ1-2	TRBD1	CAWGSGTGAWSYGYTF
TRBV5-4	TRBJ2-7	TRBD1	CASNPGQGLSYEQYF
TRBV7-2	TRBJ2-3	-	CASSLDGASTDTQYF
TRBV19	TRBJ1-1	-	CASRKTRNTEAFF
TRBV9	TRBJ1-2	TRBD1	CASSVGSGGSGGYTF
TRBV30	TRBJ1-3	TRBD1	CAWSTGVGNTIYF
TRBV7-6	TRBJ1-5	-	CASKFGAGDDQPQHF
TRBV5-1	TRBJ1-5	TRBD1	CASSLGGDRVNQPQHF
TRBV6-5	TRBJ2-5	-	CASSYSRLAPETQYF
TRBV28	TRBJ2-7	TRBD1	CASSSDVGTGWSYEQYF
TRBV6-5	TRBJ2-5	-	CASRDTTGAQYF
TRBV5-1	TRBJ1-1	-	CASSFMSGTPNTEAFF
TRBV7-9	TRBJ1-5	-	CASSCGQFQPQHF
TRBV7-2	TRBJ1-1	-	CASSPEPARETEAFF
TRBV28	TRBJ1-2	TRBD1	CASSLTGTGGDYGYTF
TRBV5-1	TRBJ2-7	-	CASSPHRGSAEREVSYEQYF
TRBV14	TRBJ1-3	-	CASSQVRAPGNTIYF
TRBV11-2	TRBJ2-7	TRBD1	CASGIDRGSYEQYF
TRBV7-9	TRBJ2-7	-	CSSSSFGGAYEQYF
TRBV27	TRBJ1-2	-	CASSFEPGWHGYTF
TRBV7-9	TRBJ2-5	TRBD1	CASGEDRGRRETQYF
TRBV27	TRBJ1-2	-	CASSYSARESYGYTF
TRBV7-9	TRBJ1-5	TRBD1	CASMNTGEVHMSNQPQHF
TRBV30	TRBJ1-1	TRBD1	CAWSLKGQGRTEAFF
TRBV28	TRBJ1-6	-	CASSAQWLGAGSPLHF